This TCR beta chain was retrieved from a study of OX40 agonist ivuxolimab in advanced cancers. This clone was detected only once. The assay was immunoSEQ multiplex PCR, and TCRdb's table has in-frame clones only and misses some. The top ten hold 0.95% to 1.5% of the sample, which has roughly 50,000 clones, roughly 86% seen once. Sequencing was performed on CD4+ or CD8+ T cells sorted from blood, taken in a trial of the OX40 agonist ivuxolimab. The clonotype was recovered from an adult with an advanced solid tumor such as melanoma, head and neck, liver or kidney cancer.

The CDR3 here is CASSRVGTNTEAFF. The CDR3 DNA follows: TGTGCCAGCTCACGGGTGGGGACGAACACTGAAGCTTTCTTT. The rearrangement uses TRBV18 and TRBJ1-1; perhaps TRBD1 as D (5 bases). The CDR3 extends over 14 amino acids. V was trimmed by 4 bases and J by 1 base, leaving 10 bases between them. Germline-derived CDR1 and CDR2 are KGHSH and LQKENI. Using reference TRBV18 and TRBJ1-1 for the parts outside the CDR3, the full variable domain is NAGVMQNPRHLVRRRGQEARLRCSPMKGHSHVYWYRQLPEEGLKFMVYLQKENIIDESGMPKERFSAEFPKEGPSILRIQQVVRGDSAAYFCASSRVGTNTEAFFGQGTRLTVV.